The following is a TCR beta chain sequence with its context. This clonotype turned up a few times. No cognate antigen has been identified for it. No much larger clone exists at a distance of one base, and base qualities are not known. The data belong to a study of T cells after yellow fever vaccination (dated by TCRdb to 2018 to 2020). At the level of the whole study: Libraries from fractions with low cell numbers were prepared with the SMART-Seq v4 Ultra Low Input RNA kit. Bulk TCR alpha and beta repertoires were sequenced longitudinally to track T-cell clones before and after primary and booster YFV17D yellow fever vaccination. Two healthy male donors made up the cohort, one aged 18 to 29 years and the other aged 30 to 39 years. Blood was drawn at multiple timepoints before and after primary and secondary immunization, with bulk PBMC replicates and cell subsets isolated. What the authors observed across the whole study: The secondary T-cell response was weaker than the primary response but faster, peaking on day 5 instead of day 15. FACS-sorted repertoires could contain abundant contaminating clonotypes from the bulk population, so computational filtering was required. Most clones expanded after primary vaccination were re-detected after the booster (around 96% of CD4 and around 88% of CD8), suggesting broad memory maintenance. A small fraction of clonotypes appeared in both the CD4 and CD8 compartments, likely as a result of convergent recombination. Because only a couple of donors were included in the study, the extent to which the findings can be generalized is limited.

TCR cDNA was synthesized by 5'RACE template switching, which introduced a universal primer site and unique molecular identifiers. Priming for cDNA synthesis came from both the TCR alpha and TCR beta constant segments. Library amplification involved two PCR steps, and the second step added sample barcodes and sequencing adapters. Sequencing of libraries was performed on Illumina HiSeq 2500 (2x100 bp) or NovaSeq (2x150 bp). For the original study's pipeline: MIGEC handled demultiplexing of reads and collapsing into UMI consensus sequences, while MiXCR performed V(D)J alignment. Clonotypes responding to the vaccine were identified with edgeR on replicate PBMC samples, with the criteria of FDR below 0.01 and a log2 fold change above 5 up to day 15. Each bulk clonotype was labeled CD4 or CD8 based on which sequenced repertoire, CD4 or CD8, contained the clonotype at higher abundance. TCRdb redid the processing of the public reads, applying fastp at Q25 and MiXCR, and retained in-frame beta chains. Each CDR3 protein gets just one entry, which takes the most common genes and DNA from the rows behind it. TCRdb's processing, not the study's, gives the V and J calls here. In all, the sample holds hundreds of thousands of distinct CDR3 sequences, and roughly 14% of those were seen once. The top ten clones comprise more than 12% of the sample.

V gives up 0 bases and J gives up 5 bases, and the segment between their germline ends measures 19 bases. Per the germline V gene, KGHSH is the CDR1 and LQKENI is the CDR2. From the cysteine up to the phenylalanine, the CDR3 has a length of 17 residues. Left in the record is the CDR3 DNA by itself, 51 bases read in frame from the first base. The sample's treatment or condition label, in plain terms: live attenuated yellow fever vaccine strain. At each blood-draw timepoint, two biological replicates of bulk PBMCs were collected. PBMCs were isolated from peripheral blood using a standard Ficoll-Paque protocol. RNA was extracted with TriZol from bulk PBMCs, CD4 and CD8 fractions, and dextramer-positive and dextramer-negative fractions.

The receptor was derived from a man under 40 who received the YFV17D yellow fever vaccine. Here the sequenced sample was PBMCs, taken on the day of the yellow fever booster vaccination. The sequence links TRBV18 to TRBJ1-1, with the D gene not confidently named. The CDR3 region reads CASSPPDQAELMTEAFF. The sequence in DNA is TGTGCCAGCTCACCACCCGATCAGGCCGAACTCATGACTGAAGCTTTCTTT.